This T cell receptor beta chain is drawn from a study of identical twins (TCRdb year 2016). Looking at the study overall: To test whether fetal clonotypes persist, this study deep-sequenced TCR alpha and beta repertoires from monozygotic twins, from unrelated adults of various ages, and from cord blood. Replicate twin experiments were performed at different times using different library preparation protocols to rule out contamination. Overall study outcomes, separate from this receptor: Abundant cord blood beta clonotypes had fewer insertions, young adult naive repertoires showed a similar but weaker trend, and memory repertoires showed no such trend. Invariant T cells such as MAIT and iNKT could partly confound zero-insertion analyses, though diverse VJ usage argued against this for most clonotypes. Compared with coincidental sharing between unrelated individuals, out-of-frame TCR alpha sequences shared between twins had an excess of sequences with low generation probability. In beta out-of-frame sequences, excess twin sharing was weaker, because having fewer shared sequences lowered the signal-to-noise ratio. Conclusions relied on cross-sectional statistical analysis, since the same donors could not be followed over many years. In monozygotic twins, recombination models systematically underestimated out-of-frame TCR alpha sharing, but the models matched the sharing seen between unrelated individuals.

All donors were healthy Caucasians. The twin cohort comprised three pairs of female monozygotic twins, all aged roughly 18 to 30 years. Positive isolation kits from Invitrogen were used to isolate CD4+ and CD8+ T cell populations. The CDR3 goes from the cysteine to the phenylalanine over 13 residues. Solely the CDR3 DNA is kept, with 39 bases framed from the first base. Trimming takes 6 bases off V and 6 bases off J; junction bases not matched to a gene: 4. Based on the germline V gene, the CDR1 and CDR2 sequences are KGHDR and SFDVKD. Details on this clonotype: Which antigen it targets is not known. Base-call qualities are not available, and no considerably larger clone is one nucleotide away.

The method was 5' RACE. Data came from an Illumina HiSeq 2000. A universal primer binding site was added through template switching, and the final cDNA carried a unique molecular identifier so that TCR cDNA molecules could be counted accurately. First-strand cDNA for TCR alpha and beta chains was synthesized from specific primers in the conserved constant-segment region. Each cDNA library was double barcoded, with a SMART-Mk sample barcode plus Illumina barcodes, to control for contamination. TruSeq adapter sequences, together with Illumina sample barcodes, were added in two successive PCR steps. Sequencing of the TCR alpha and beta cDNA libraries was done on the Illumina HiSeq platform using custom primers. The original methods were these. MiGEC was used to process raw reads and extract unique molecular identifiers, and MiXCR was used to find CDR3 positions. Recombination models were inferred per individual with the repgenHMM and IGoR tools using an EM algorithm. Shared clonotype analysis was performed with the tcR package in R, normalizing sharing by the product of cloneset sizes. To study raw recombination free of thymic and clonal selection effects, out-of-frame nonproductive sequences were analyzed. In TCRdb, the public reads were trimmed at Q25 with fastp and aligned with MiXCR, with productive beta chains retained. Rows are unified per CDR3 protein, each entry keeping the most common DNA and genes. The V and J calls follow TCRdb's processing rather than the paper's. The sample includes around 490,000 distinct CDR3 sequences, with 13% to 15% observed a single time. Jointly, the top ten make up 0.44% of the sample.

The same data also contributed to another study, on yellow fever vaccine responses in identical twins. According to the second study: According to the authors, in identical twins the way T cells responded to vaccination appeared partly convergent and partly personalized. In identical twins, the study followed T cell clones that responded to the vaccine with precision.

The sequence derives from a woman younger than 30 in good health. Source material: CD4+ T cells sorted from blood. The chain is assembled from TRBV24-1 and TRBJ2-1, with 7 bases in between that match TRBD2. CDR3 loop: CATSHGGFNEQFF. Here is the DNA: TGTGCCACCAGTCACGGGGGGTTCAATGAGCAGTTCTTC.